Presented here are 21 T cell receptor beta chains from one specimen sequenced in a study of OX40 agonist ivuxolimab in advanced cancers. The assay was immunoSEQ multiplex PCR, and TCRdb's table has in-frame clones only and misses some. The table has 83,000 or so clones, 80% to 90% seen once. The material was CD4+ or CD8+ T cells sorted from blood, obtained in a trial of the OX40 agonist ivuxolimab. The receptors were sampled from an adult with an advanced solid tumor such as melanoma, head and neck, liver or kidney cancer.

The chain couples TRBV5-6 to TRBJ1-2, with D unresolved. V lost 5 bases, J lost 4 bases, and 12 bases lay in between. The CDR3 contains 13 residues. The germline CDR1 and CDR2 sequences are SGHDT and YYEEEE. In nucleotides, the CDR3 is TGTGCCAGCAGAAATTTAGAGGGCTATGGCTACACCTTC. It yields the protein CASRNLEGYGYTF.

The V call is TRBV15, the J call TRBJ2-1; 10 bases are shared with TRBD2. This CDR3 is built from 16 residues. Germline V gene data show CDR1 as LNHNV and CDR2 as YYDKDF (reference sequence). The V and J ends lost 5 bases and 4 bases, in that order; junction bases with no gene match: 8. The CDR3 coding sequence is TGTGCCACCAGCGCTGGACTAGCGGCACAATACAATGAGCAGTTCTTC. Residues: CATSAGLAAQYNEQFF.

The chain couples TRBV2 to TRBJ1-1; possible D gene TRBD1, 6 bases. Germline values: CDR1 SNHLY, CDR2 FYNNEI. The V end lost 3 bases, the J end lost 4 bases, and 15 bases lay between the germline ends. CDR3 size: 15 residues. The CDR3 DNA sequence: TGTGCCAGCAGTGACAGGACAGTTCCGGTCACTGAAGCTTTCTTT. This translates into CASSDRTVPVTEAFF.

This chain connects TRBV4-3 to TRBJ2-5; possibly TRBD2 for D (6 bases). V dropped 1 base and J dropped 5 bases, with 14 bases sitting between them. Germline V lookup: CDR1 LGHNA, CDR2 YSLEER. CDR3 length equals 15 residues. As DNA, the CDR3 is TGCGCCAGCAGCCAAGGGAGGACCGCGGGGGAGACCCAGTACTTC. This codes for CASSQGRTAGETQYF.

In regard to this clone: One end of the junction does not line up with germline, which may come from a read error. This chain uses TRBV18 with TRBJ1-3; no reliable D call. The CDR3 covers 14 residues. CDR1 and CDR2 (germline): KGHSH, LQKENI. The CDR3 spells CASPPADSGNTIYF. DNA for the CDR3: TGTGCCAGCCCACCGGCGGACTCTGGAAACACCATATATTTT.

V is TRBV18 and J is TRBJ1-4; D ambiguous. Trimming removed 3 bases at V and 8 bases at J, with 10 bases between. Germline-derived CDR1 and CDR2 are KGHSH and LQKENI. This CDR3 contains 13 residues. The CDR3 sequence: CASSPRVQEKLFF. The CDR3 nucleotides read TGTGCCAGCTCACCTAGGGTTCAAGAAAAACTGTTTTTT. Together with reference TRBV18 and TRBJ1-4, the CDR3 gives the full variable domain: NAGVMQNPRHLVRRRGQEARLRCSPMKGHSHVYWYRQLPEEGLKFMVYLQKENIIDESGMPKERFSAEFPKEGPSILRIQQVVRGDSAAYFCASSPRVQEKLFFGSGTQLSVL.

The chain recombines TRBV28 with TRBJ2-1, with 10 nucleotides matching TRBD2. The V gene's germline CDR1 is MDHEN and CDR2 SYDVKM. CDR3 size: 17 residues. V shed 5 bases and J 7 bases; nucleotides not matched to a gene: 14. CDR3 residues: CASSLLWGSGRTNEQFF. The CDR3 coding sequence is TGTGCCAGCAGTCTCCTTTGGGGTAGCGGGAGGACGAATGAGCAGTTCTTC.

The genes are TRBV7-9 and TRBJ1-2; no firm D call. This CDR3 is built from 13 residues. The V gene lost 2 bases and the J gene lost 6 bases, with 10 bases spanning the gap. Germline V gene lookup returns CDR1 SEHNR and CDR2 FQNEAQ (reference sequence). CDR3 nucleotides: TGTGCCAGCAGCTTATCTCGGGTTCATGGCTACACCTTC. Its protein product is CASSLSRVHGYTF.

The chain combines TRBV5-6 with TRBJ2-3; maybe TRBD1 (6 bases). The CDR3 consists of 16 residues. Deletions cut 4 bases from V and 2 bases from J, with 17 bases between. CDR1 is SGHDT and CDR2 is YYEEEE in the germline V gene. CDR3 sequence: CASSTGQSPVTDTQYF. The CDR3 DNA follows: TGTGCCAGCAGCACCGGACAGAGCCCCGTCACAGATACGCAGTATTTT.

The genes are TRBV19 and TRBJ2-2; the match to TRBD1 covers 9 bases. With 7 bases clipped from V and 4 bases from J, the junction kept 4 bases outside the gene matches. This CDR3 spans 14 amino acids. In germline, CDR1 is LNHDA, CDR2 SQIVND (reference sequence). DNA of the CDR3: TGTGCCAGTAAACCGGGACAGGGCACCGGGGAGCTGTTTTTT. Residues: CASKPGQGTGELFF. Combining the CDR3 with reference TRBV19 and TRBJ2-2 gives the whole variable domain DGGITQSPKYLFRKEGQNVTLSCEQNLNHDAMYWYRQDPGQGLRLIYYSQIVNDFQKGDIAEGYSVSREKKESFPLTVTSAQKNPTAFYLCASKPGQGTGELFFGEGSRLTVL.

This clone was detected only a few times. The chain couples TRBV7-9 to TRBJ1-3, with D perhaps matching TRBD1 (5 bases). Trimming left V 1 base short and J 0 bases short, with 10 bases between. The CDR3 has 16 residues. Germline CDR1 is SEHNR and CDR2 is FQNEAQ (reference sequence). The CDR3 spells CASSLGGRTSGNTIYF. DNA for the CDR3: TGTGCCAGCAGCTTAGGGGGACGGACCTCTGGAAACACCATATATTTT.

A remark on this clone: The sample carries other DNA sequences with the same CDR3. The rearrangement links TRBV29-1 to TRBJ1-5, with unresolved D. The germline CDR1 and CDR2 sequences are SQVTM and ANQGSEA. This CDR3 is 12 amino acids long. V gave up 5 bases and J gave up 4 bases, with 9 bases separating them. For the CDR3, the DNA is TGCAGCGTTCAGACAAATAATCAGCCCCAGCATTTT. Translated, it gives CSVQTNNQPQHF. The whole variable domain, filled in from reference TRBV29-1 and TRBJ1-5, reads SAVISQKPSRDICQRGTSLTIQCQVDSQVTMMFWYRQQPGQSLTLIATANQGSEATYESGFVIDKFPISRPNLTFSTLTVSNMSPEDSSIYLCSVQTNNQPQHFGDGTRLSIL.

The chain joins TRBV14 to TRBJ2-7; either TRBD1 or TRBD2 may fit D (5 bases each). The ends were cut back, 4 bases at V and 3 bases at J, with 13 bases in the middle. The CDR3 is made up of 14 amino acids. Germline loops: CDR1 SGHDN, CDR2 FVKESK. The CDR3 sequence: CASSRGVGYYEQYF. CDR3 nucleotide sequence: TGTGCCAGCAGCCGAGGGGTGGGCTACTACGAGCAGTACTTC.

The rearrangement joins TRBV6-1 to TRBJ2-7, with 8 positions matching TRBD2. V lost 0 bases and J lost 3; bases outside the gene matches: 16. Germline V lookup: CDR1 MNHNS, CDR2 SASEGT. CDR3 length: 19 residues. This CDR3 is CASSEAKREWALPYYEQYF. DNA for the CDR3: TGTGCCAGCAGTGAAGCGAAGCGGGAGTGGGCCCTCCCATACTACGAGCAGTACTTC.

This chain's CDR3 is CASSYGQAPGGYTF. In DNA, the CDR3 is TGTGCCAGCAGTTATGGGCAGGCCCCGGGGGGCTACACCTTC. The V and J genes are TRBV6-5 and TRBJ1-2; D not certain. The CDR3 is 14 amino acids. The germline V gene encodes CDR1 MNHEY and CDR2 SVGAGI. V was trimmed by 3 bases and J by 8 bases, leaving 16 bases between them.

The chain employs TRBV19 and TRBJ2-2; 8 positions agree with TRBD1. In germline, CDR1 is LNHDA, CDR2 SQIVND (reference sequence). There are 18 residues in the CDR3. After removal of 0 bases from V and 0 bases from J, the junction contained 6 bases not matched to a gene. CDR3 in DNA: TGTGCCAGTAGTATAGAGGACAGGGCGGACGCGAACACCGGGGAGCTGTTTTTT. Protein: CASSIEDRADANTGELFF.

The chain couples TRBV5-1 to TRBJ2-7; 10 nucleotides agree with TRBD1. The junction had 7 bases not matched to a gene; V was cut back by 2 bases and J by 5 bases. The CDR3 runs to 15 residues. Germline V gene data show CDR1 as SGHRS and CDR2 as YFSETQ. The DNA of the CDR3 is TGCGCCAGCAGCTTCGGCGACAGGGGGCGAGACGAGCAGTACTTC. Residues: CASSFGDRGRDEQYF.

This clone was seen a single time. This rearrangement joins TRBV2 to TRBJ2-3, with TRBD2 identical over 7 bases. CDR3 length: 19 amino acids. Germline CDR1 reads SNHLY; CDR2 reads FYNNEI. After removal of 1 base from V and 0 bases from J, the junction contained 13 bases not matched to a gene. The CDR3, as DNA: TGTGCCAGCAGTGAAGAAGCCCCCTCTAGCGGAAGAAGCACAGATACGCAGTATTTT. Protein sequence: CASSEEAPSSGRSTDTQYF.

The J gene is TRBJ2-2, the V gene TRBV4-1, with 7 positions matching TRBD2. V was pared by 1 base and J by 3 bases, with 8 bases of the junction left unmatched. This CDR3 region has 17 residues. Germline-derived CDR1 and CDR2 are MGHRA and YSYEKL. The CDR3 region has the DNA TGCGCCAGCAGCCAAGCCTTGGGCGGGGGTGACACCGGGGAGCTGTTTTTT. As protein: CASSQALGGGDTGELFF.

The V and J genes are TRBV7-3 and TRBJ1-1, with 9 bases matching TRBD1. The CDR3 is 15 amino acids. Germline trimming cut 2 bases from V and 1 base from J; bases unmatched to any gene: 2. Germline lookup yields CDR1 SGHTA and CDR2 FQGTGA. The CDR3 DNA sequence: TGTGCCAGCAGCTTACAGACAGGGGGGAACACTGAAGCTTTCTTT. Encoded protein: CASSLQTGGNTEAFF.

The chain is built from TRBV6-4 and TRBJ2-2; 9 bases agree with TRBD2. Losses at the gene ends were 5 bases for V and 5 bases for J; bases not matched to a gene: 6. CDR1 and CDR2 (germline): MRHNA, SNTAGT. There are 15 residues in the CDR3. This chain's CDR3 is CASSPTSGHTGELFF. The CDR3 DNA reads TGTGCCAGCAGTCCAACTAGCGGGCATACCGGGGAGCTGTTTTTT.